Listed here are 23 T cell receptor beta chains from one sample, sequenced in a study of T-cell memory formation after mild COVID-19. From the 5' RACE reads, TCRdb called clonotypes with MiXCR, one entry per CDR3 protein. This table has about 340,000 distinct CDR3 sequences, 10% to 15% appearing once. Sequenced material: PBMCs or a T cell subset sorted from them (not recorded which). The receptor set was obtained from a man aged 18 to 29 who had mild COVID-19 (a few samples of this study predate the infection). Cell type and time point are not known.

This clonotype was counted only a few times. The chain couples TRBV11-2 to TRBJ1-6, with a tentative D call TRBD1 (5 bases). Germline V gene sequence: CDR1 SGHAT, CDR2 FQNNGV. Trimming took off 4 bases at V and 8 bases at J, with 12 bases between the two ends. This CDR3 comprises 14 residues. Written as DNA, the CDR3 is TGTGCCAGCAGCTGGATCAGGGCGGATTCACCCCTCCACTTT. Residues: CASSWIRADSPLHF.

CDR3 DNA: TGTGCCAGCATTGCCAGGGCCCATTATGGCTACACCTTC. This codes for CASIARAHYGYTF. The chain employs TRBV6-6 and TRBJ1-2; D is perhaps TRBD1 (5 bases). V was cut by 7 bases and J by 5 bases, with 14 bases left in between. In germline, CDR1 is MNHNY, CDR2 SVGAGI (reference sequence). CDR3 size: 13 residues.

J is TRBJ2-1 and V is TRBV24-1; D may be TRBD2 (5 bases). The CDR3 loop spans 15 amino acids. From germline, CDR1 is KGHDR and CDR2 SFDVKD. Trimming removed 4 bases from V and 7 bases from J, with 16 bases in between. CDR3 residues: CATSDAGGSRNEQFF. The CDR3 region has the DNA TGTGCCACCAGTGACGCGGGCGGCTCACGAAATGAGCAGTTCTTC.

In its sample, this clonotype was seen a few times. CDR3 residues: CASSPSGQGRSPLHF. As DNA, the CDR3 is TGCGCCAGCAGCCCGTCGGGACAGGGACGTTCACCCCTCCACTTT. The chain combines TRBV5-1 with TRBJ1-6, with 9 bases that match TRBD1. The germline V gene has CDR1 SGHRS and CDR2 YFSETQ. CDR3 length: 15 amino acids. J lost 9 bases, V lost 4 bases, and 8 bases had no gene match.

The chain combines TRBV18 with TRBJ2-7, with TRBD1 identical over 8 bases. From germline, CDR1 is KGHSH and CDR2 LQKENI. Unmatched junction bases numbered 8, after V lost 3 bases and J lost 7 bases. The length of the CDR3 is 14 residues. In DNA form, the CDR3 reads TGTGCCAGCTCACCCCGGGACAGGCCACGGGAGCAGTACTTC. Its translation: CASSPRDRPREQYF.

This clonotype was observed a handful of times. V and J are TRBV5-5 and TRBJ2-7, with 11 bases identical to TRBD1. Germline assignment: CDR1 SGHKS and CDR2 YYEKEE (reference sequence). With V trimmed by 4 bases and J by 9 bases, 6 bases remained unmatched. The CDR3 is made up of 13 amino acids. The CDR3, as DNA: TGTGCCAGCAGCCTGCCGGGACAGGGGGGGCAGTACGTC. This gives the protein CASSLPGQGGQYV.

The chain links TRBV7-2 to TRBJ1-2; no reliable D call. Germline-derived CDR1 and CDR2 are SGHTA and FQGNSA. The CDR3 contains 11 residues. V was pared by 9 bases and J by 2 bases, with 7 bases between. As DNA, the CDR3 is TGTGCCAGTGGGATAAACTATGGCTACACCTTC. This encodes CASGINYGYTF.

The table lists this clonotype with many counts. The chain combines TRBV21-1 with TRBJ2-7. TRBV21-1 is termed a pseudogene. The CDR3 extends over 11 amino acids. The CDR3 DNA reads TGTGCCAGCACCATCATCTACGAGCAGTACTTC. Its translation is CASTIIYEQYF.

This clonotype showed up just a few times. The rearrangement links TRBV5-1 to TRBJ2-3; 10 nucleotides match TRBD2. The CDR3 sequence is 16 residues long. Germline CDR1 SGHRS, CDR2 YFSETQ. J was trimmed by 7 bases and V by 5 bases; bases with no gene match: 13. For the CDR3, the DNA is TGCGCCAGCAGGCATGGGACTAGCGATCGCGGAAATACGCAGTATTTT. Translated: CASRHGTSDRGNTQYF.

In its sample, this clonotype was seen a few times. The chain links TRBV7-2 to TRBJ2-2; possible D gene TRBD1, 6 bases. The CDR3 loop spans 15 amino acids. CDR1 and CDR2 (germline): SGHTA, FQGNSA. V lost 5 bases and J 4 bases, leaving 14 bases between the germline ends. The CDR3 is CASSTRRGTTGELFF. The CDR3 coding sequence is TGTGCCAGCAGCACGCGTAGGGGGACCACCGGGGAGCTGTTTTTT.

This clonotype was observed a few times. The gene calls are TRBV11-2 and TRBJ2-7; D ambiguous. The germline V and J ends were trimmed by 1 base and 5 bases, with 15 bases remaining between them. CDR1 is SGHAT, CDR2 FQNNGV, per germline. The CDR3 has 15 amino acids. The CDR3: CASSLVGARIHEQYF. In DNA form, the CDR3 reads TGTGCCAGCAGCTTAGTAGGAGCCAGGATCCACGAGCAGTACTTC.

In its sample, this clonotype was seen a few times. The genes are TRBV5-5 and TRBJ1-2, with a possible D match to TRBD1 (5 bases). Trimming shortened V by 4 bases and J by 6 bases, and 13 bases separated the two germline ends. This CDR3 region has 13 residues. The germline CDR1 and CDR2 sequences are SGHKS and YYEKEE (reference sequence). The CDR3: CASSTGRTDGYTF. The CDR3, as DNA: TGTGCCAGCAGCACGGGGCGGACGGATGGCTACACCTTC.

The table lists this clonotype with a few counts. The gene calls are TRBV5-4 and TRBJ2-3; D possibly corresponds to TRBD2 (5 bases). The V and J ends lost 0 bases and 2 bases respectively, with 13 bases between them. In germline, CDR1 is SGHNT, CDR2 YYREEE (reference sequence). The CDR3 contains 16 residues. CDR3: CASSLGNSASTDTQYF. Here the CDR3 DNA reads TGTGCCAGCAGCTTGGGAAATAGCGCCTCCACAGATACGCAGTATTTT.

The chain carries TRBV9 and TRBJ2-3; D call uncertain. Germline loops: CDR1 SGDLS, CDR2 YYNGEE. The CDR3 extends over 14 amino acids. V was pared by 5 bases and J by 0 bases, with 10 bases between. The CDR3 nucleotides read TGTGCCAGCAGGAGGTCCCCTAGCACAGATACGCAGTATTTT. Translated: CASRRSPSTDTQYF.

This clonotype was counted only a few times. This chain connects TRBV4-2 to TRBJ1-4; 8 positions match TRBD1. This CDR3 has 14 residues. Germline V gene data show CDR1 as LGHNA and CDR2 as YNFKEQ. The V gene end was trimmed by 1 base and the J gene end by 7 bases; junction bases not matched to a gene: 2. The chain's CDR3 is CASSQGQGTEKLFF. DNA of the CDR3: TGTGCCAGCAGCCAAGGACAGGGGACTGAAAAACTGTTTTTT.

This clonotype was observed at least ten times. The chain's CDR3 is CASSLNVGGGPYNEQFF. CDR3 sequence (DNA): TGTGCCAGCAGCTTAAATGTGGGCGGGGGACCCTACAATGAGCAGTTCTTC. The V call is TRBV7-2, the J call TRBJ2-1; 7 bases line up with TRBD2. Germline CDR1 SGHTA, CDR2 FQGNSA. The CDR3 runs to 17 residues. The trim removed 2 bases at V and 2 bases at J, leaving 9 bases unmatched.

This clonotype appeared a few times. The V gene is TRBV3-1, the J gene TRBJ2-3, with 7 bases fitting TRBD2. The CDR3 is 15 residues long. Germline CDR1 LGHDT, CDR2 YNNKEL (reference sequence). Trimming took 2 bases from V and 1 from J; bases not matched to a gene: 3. The CDR3 protein is CASSQSTSGTDTQYF. The CDR3 DNA reads as TGTGCCAGCAGCCAATCCACTAGCGGCACAGATACGCAGTATTTT.

The chain couples TRBV6-5 to TRBJ1-1; unclear D gene. Trimming cost V 1 base and J 3 bases, with 9 bases left between them. Germline CDR1 reads MNHEY; CDR2 reads SVGAGI. CDR3 length equals 14 residues. Here the CDR3 DNA reads TGTGCCAGCAGTTACTTTGGGCTCTACACTGAAGCTTTCTTT. This encodes CASSYFGLYTEAFF.

This clonotype occurred a few times. The chain carries TRBV12-3 or TRBV12-4 and TRBJ1-2, with a weak D call TRBD1 (6 bases). The CDR3 is 14 residues long. With 8 bases removed from V and 5 bases from J, the gap between germline ends came to 18 bases. The CDR3 region is CASRKGGGWYGYTF. The CDR3 region has the DNA TGTGCCAGCCGGAAGGGGGGTGGATGGTATGGCTACACCTTC.

Many counts were recorded for this clonotype. The chain has TRBV6-1 and TRBJ2-7; no clear D. Germline V gene sequence: CDR1 MNHNS, CDR2 SASEGT. Between the trimmed V and J ends, which lost 2 bases and 4 bases, there was a span of 6 bases. The length of the CDR3 is 12 residues. DNA of the CDR3: TGTGCCAGCAGTGAAAAGTGGTACGAGCAGTACGTC. Translated, it gives CASSEKWYEQYV.

This chain links TRBV7-9 with TRBJ2-2; no definite D call. CDR1 SEHNR and CDR2 FQNEAQ come from the germline V gene (reference sequence). The CDR3 is 11 residues long. V was trimmed by 6 bases and J by 8 bases, leaving 7 bases between them. The CDR3 DNA follows: TGTGCCAGCAGAGGGCGTGGGGAGCTGTTTTTT. Its translation: CASRGRGELFF.

This clonotype was seen at least ten times. The rearrangement joins TRBV11-2 to TRBJ2-1; no reliable D call. This CDR3 region has 12 residues. Per germline, CDR1 SGHAT and CDR2 FQNNGV. V lost 1 base and J lost 10, with 8 bases in between. CDR3 loop: CASSLGVEEQFF. The CDR3 coding sequence is TGTGCCAGCAGCTTAGGGGTAGAGGAGCAGTTCTTC.

The table lists this clonotype with a few counts. The chain has TRBV7-2 and TRBJ1-5; 7 nucleotides match TRBD1. V was clipped by 6 bases and J by 10 bases; unmatched bases: 9. CDR3 size: 13 residues. Germline CDR1 and CDR2: SGHTA and FQGNSA. The CDR3 DNA reads TGTGCCAGCAGGCAAATGACAGGGCACCCCCAGCATTTT. Translated: CASRQMTGHPQHF.